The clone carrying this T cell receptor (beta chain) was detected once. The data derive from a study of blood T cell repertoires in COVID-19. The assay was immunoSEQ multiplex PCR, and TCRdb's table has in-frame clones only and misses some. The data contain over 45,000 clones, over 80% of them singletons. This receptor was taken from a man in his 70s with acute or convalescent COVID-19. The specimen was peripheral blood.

The CDR3 sequence: CASSVGQSTEAFF. The CDR3 bases are TGTGCCAGCAGTGTGGGGCAGTCCACTGAAGCTTTCTTT. The chain carries TRBV28 and TRBJ1-1; TRBD1 might be the D (5 bases). The CDR3 spans 13 residues. With 5 bases removed from V and 4 bases from J, the gap between germline ends came to 11 bases. The germline CDR1 and CDR2 sequences are MDHEN and SYDVKM.